The rows below give T cell receptor beta chains drawn from one sample of a study of T cell responses to AZD1222 COVID-19 vaccine. Data came from immunoSEQ multiplex PCR; TCRdb stores just in-frame clones and leaves some out. The sample includes around 94,000 clones, around nine tenths of them seen just once. Sequenced material: peripheral blood, taken on day 0 of AZD1222 vaccination. The receptors come from an adult in good health. Both conserved end residues are part of each CDR3. The order of the fields is J gene, clone size, V gene, D gene, CDR3 DNA, CDR3 protein. A D gene is named only where the DNA matches it firmly. Clone sizes are given selectively: once, few, many, or a class where the clone is expanded.

J gene: TRBJ1-1
clone size: -
V gene: TRBV10-3
D gene: TRBD1
CDR3 DNA: TGTGCCATCAGAGACAGGGCGATGGTGACTGAAGCTTTCTTT
CDR3 protein: CAIRDRAMVTEAFF

J gene: TRBJ2-1
clone size: -
V gene: TRBV11-1
D gene: -
CDR3 DNA: TGTGCCAGCAGCTCCGGACTCGCCGCCTACAATGAGCAGTTCTTC
CDR3 protein: CASSSGLAAYNEQFF

J gene: TRBJ2-5
clone size: -
V gene: TRBV5-4
D gene: -
CDR3 DNA: TGTGCCAGCAGCTCCCCGGGACCGCAAAAAGAGACCCAGTACTTC
CDR3 protein: CASSSPGPQKETQYF

J gene: TRBJ1-1
clone size: -
V gene: TRBV2
D gene: -
CDR3 DNA: TGTGCCAGCAGTGAATCCCCAGGGGTCACTGAAGCTTTCTTT
CDR3 protein: CASSESPGVTEAFF

J gene: TRBJ2-2
clone size: -
V gene: TRBV10-3
D gene: TRBD1
CDR3 DNA: TGTGCCATCAGGTTCCAGGGGGCCGGCACCGGGGAGCTGTTTTTT
CDR3 protein: CAIRFQGAGTGELFF

J gene: TRBJ2-7
clone size: -
V gene: TRBV28
D gene: -
CDR3 DNA: TGTGCCAGCAGTTCCCTTGGATCCGAATCCTACGAGCAGTACTTC
CDR3 protein: CASSSLGSESYEQYF

J gene: TRBJ2-3
clone size: -
V gene: TRBV20-1
D gene: TRBD2
CDR3 DNA: TGCAGTGCTAGTCCGGGACTAGTCGAAGATACGCAGTATTTT
CDR3 protein: CSASPGLVEDTQYF

J gene: TRBJ2-7
clone size: -
V gene: TRBV18
D gene: TRBD2
CDR3 DNA: TGTGCCAGCTCACCTCCGGGGGGTGAGCAGTACTTC
CDR3 protein: CASSPPGGEQYF

J gene: TRBJ2-5
clone size: -
V gene: TRBV3-1/TRBV3-2
D gene: TRBD1
CDR3 DNA: TGTGCCAGCAGCCAAGTGACAGGGATTCGAGAGACCCAGTACTTC
CDR3 protein: CASSQVTGIRETQYF

J gene: TRBJ1-2
clone size: -
V gene: TRBV18
D gene: TRBD1
CDR3 DNA: TGTGCCAGCAACTCAGGACAGGGAGGGGACTATGGCTACACCTTC
CDR3 protein: CASNSGQGGDYGYTF

J gene: TRBJ1-2
clone size: -
V gene: TRBV2
D gene: -
CDR3 DNA: TGTGCCAGCAGTGAAGGCCAGGGAGGGTATGGCTACACCTTC
CDR3 protein: CASSEGQGGYGYTF

J gene: TRBJ1-3
clone size: -
V gene: TRBV7-2
D gene: -
CDR3 DNA: TGTGCCAGCAGCTTAGTTCCAGGCTCTGGAAACACCATATATTTT
CDR3 protein: CASSLVPGSGNTIYF

J gene: TRBJ2-1
clone size: once
V gene: TRBV3-1/TRBV3-2
D gene: -
CDR3 DNA: TGTGCCAGCAGCCAAGATCCGGGAACCAATGAGCAGTTCTTC
CDR3 protein: CASSQDPGTNEQFF

J gene: TRBJ1-1
clone size: -
V gene: TRBV7-9
D gene: TRBD1
CDR3 DNA: TGTGCCAGCAGCTTAGGACAGGGGGGCGAAGCTTTCTTT
CDR3 protein: CASSLGQGGEAFF

J gene: TRBJ1-5
clone size: -
V gene: TRBV12-3/TRBV12-4
D gene: -
CDR3 DNA: TGTGCCAGCAGTTTGGCGGGTCAGCCCCAGCATTTT
CDR3 protein: CASSLAGQPQHF

J gene: TRBJ2-7
clone size: -
V gene: TRBV10-3
D gene: TRBD2
CDR3 DNA: TGTGCCATCAGTGATTCTAGCGGACCTTACGAGCAGTACTTC
CDR3 protein: CAISDSSGPYEQYF

J gene: TRBJ2-1
clone size: -
V gene: TRBV9
D gene: -
CDR3 DNA: TGTGCCAGCAGCACCCCCCCGAGCAATGAGCAGTTCTTC
CDR3 protein: CASSTPPSNEQFF

J gene: TRBJ1-1
clone size: -
V gene: TRBV9
D gene: TRBD1
CDR3 DNA: TGTGCCACCCGACAGGGGAACACTGAAGCTTTCTTT
CDR3 protein: CATRQGNTEAFF

J gene: TRBJ2-1
clone size: -
V gene: TRBV7-2
D gene: -
CDR3 DNA: TGTGCCAGCAGCTTAGTCTCAGGCACCTACAATGAGCAGTTCTTC
CDR3 protein: CASSLVSGTYNEQFF

J gene: TRBJ2-1
clone size: -
V gene: TRBV27
D gene: -
CDR3 DNA: TGTGCCAGCAGGGACTCCTACAATGAGCAGTTCTTC
CDR3 protein: CASRDSYNEQFF

J gene: TRBJ2-7
clone size: -
V gene: TRBV21-1
D gene: -
CDR3 DNA: TGTGCCAGCAGCATCATACGGTGGGACAGTTCCTCCTACGAGCAGTACTTC
CDR3 protein: CASSIIRWDSSSYEQYF

J gene: TRBJ1-1
clone size: few
V gene: TRBV18
D gene: TRBD1
CDR3 DNA: TGTGCCAGCTCACCATTACAGGGGCGGGGGACTGAAGCTTTCTTT
CDR3 protein: CASSPLQGRGTEAFF

J gene: TRBJ1-5
clone size: -
V gene: TRBV9
D gene: TRBD1
CDR3 DNA: TGTGCCAGCAGCGAAACAGGGGTCGGCAATCAGCCCCAGCATTTT
CDR3 protein: CASSETGVGNQPQHF

J gene: TRBJ1-1
clone size: -
V gene: TRBV7-9
D gene: -
CDR3 DNA: TGTGCCAGCAGCTTAGTCGGGGCCGAAGCTTTCTTT
CDR3 protein: CASSLVGAEAFF

J gene: TRBJ2-5
clone size: few
V gene: TRBV6-2/TRBV6-3
D gene: -
CDR3 DNA: TGTGCCAGCACCCCGAGTAGAGGAGAGACCCAGTACTTC
CDR3 protein: CASTPSRGETQYF

J gene: TRBJ2-7
clone size: -
V gene: TRBV6-5
D gene: TRBD2
CDR3 DNA: TGTGCCAGCAGCTTCGCGGGACTAGCCTACGAGCAGTACTTC
CDR3 protein: CASSFAGLAYEQYF

J gene: TRBJ1-1
clone size: -
V gene: TRBV27
D gene: TRBD1
CDR3 DNA: TGTGCCAGCAGTTCTAGACAGGGCTGGGAGACTGAAGCTTTCTTT
CDR3 protein: CASSSRQGWETEAFF

J gene: TRBJ2-5
clone size: -
V gene: TRBV5-4
D gene: -
CDR3 DNA: TGTGCCAGCAGCTTTCAAGAGACCCAGTACTTC
CDR3 protein: CASSFQETQYF

J gene: TRBJ1-3
clone size: -
V gene: TRBV5-1
D gene: -
CDR3 DNA: TGCGCCAGCAGCTCCGTAGGGACCTCTGGAAACACCATATATTTT
CDR3 protein: CASSSVGTSGNTIYF

J gene: TRBJ1-1
clone size: -
V gene: TRBV28
D gene: TRBD1
CDR3 DNA: TGTGCCAGCAGTGCTCCGGGACAGGGTAGGACTGAAGCTTTCTTT
CDR3 protein: CASSAPGQGRTEAFF

J gene: TRBJ2-7
clone size: -
V gene: TRBV19
D gene: -
CDR3 DNA: TGTGCCAGTAGTATAGAAGCCGGGGTTTCCTACGAGCAGTACTTC
CDR3 protein: CASSIEAGVSYEQYF

J gene: TRBJ2-7
clone size: -
V gene: TRBV6-5
D gene: TRBD2
CDR3 DNA: TGTGCCAGCAGCCGGACTAGCGGGAGCTCCTACGAGCAGTACTTC
CDR3 protein: CASSRTSGSSYEQYF

J gene: TRBJ2-1
clone size: -
V gene: TRBV18
D gene: -
CDR3 DNA: TGTGCCAGCTCAGATATCTCGAGCGGTCGGAATGAGCAGTTCTTC
CDR3 protein: CASSDISSGRNEQFF

J gene: TRBJ1-1
clone size: -
V gene: TRBV7-9
D gene: -
CDR3 DNA: TGTGCCAGCAGCTTAAGGAAAGGGTTGAACACTGAAGCTTTCTTT
CDR3 protein: CASSLRKGLNTEAFF

J gene: TRBJ1-6
clone size: -
V gene: TRBV6-5
D gene: -
CDR3 DNA: TGTGCCAGCAGTTACTCTGACCAGGGGAATTCACCCCTCCACTTT
CDR3 protein: CASSYSDQGNSPLHF

J gene: TRBJ1-5
clone size: -
V gene: TRBV19
D gene: TRBD1
CDR3 DNA: TGTGCCAGCAACGAACCCAGGGGGCGAAATCAGCCCCAGCATTTT
CDR3 protein: CASNEPRGRNQPQHF

J gene: TRBJ2-3
clone size: -
V gene: TRBV5-6
D gene: TRBD2
CDR3 DNA: TGTGCCAGCAGCGTGACTAGCGGGGGGCAAGATACGCAGTATTTT
CDR3 protein: CASSVTSGGQDTQYF

J gene: TRBJ1-6
clone size: -
V gene: TRBV12-3/TRBV12-4
D gene: -
CDR3 DNA: TGTGCCAGCAGTTTCCGATCTTATTCACCCCTCCACTTT
CDR3 protein: CASSFRSYSPLHF

J gene: TRBJ1-5
clone size: -
V gene: TRBV11-3
D gene: TRBD1
CDR3 DNA: TGTGCCAGCAGCCCACTTGAGGGGGCGGCTCAGCCCCAGCATTTT
CDR3 protein: CASSPLEGAAQPQHF

J gene: TRBJ2-7
clone size: -
V gene: TRBV28
D gene: -
CDR3 DNA: TGTGCCAGCAGTGTCCCGGACTCTTACGGGCAGTACTTC
CDR3 protein: CASSVPDSYGQYF

J gene: TRBJ1-5
clone size: -
V gene: TRBV28
D gene: -
CDR3 DNA: TGTGCCAGCAGCGTTCGGCATTTT
CDR3 protein: CASSVRHF

J gene: TRBJ1-6
clone size: -
V gene: TRBV5-4
D gene: -
CDR3 DNA: TGTGCCAGCAGCTACCGGGTCACTAATTCACCCCTCCACTTT
CDR3 protein: CASSYRVTNSPLHF

J gene: TRBJ2-3
clone size: -
V gene: TRBV7-6
D gene: -
CDR3 DNA: TGTGCCAGCAGCTTATACTCTGAGGCAGATACGCAGTATTTT
CDR3 protein: CASSLYSEADTQYF

J gene: TRBJ1-5
clone size: -
V gene: TRBV28
D gene: -
CDR3 DNA: TGTGCCAGCACTTCTGGGGGTAGCAATCAGCCCCAGCATTTT
CDR3 protein: CASTSGGSNQPQHF